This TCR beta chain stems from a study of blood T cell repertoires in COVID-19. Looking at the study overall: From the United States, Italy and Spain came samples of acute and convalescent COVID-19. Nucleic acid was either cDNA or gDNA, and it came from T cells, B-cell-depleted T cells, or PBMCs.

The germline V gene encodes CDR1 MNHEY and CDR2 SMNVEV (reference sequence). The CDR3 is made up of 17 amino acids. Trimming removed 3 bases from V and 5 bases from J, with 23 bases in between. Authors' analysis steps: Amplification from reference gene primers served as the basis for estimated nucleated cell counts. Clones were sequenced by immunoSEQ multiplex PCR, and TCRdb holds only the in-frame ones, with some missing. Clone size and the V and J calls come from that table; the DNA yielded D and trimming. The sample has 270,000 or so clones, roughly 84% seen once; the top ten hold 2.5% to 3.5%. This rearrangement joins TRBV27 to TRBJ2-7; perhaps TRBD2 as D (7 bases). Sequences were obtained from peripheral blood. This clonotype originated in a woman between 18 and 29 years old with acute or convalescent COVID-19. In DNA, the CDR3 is TGTGCCAGCAGTTTGATGGTGACGGGGGGCCCTTTGAACGAGCAGTACTTC. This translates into CASSLMVTGGPLNEQYF.